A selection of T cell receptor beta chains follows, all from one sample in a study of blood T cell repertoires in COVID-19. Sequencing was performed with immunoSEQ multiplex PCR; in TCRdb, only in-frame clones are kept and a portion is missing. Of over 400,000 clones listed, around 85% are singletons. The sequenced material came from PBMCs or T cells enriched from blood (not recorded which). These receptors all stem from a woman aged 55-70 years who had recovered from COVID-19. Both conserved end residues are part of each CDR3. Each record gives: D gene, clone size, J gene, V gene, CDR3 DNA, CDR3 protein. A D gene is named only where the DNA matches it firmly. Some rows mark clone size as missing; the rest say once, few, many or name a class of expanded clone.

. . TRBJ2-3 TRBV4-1 TGCGCCAGCAGCCAATCCTTCACAGATACGCAGTATTTT CASSQSFTDTQYF
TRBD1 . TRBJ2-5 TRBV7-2 TGTGCCAGCAGCCCGGGACAGGGTCGAGAGACCCAGTACTTC CASSPGQGRETQYF
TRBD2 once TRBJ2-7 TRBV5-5 TGTGCCAGCAGCTTGGAGGGACTAGGTTCCAACGAGCAGTACTTC CASSLEGLGSNEQYF
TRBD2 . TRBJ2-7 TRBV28 TGTGCCAGCAGCCGCAGCGGGGTTTACTCCTACGAGCAGTACTTC CASSRSGVYSYEQYF
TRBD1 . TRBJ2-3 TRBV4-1 TGCGCCAGCAGCCAGACTCCGGGACAGGGGGCTTTGAATACGCAGTATTTT CASSQTPGQGALNTQYF
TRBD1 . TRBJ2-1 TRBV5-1 TGCGCCAGCCGCGGGACAGGGGCGTCTGAGCAGTTCTTC CASRGTGASEQFF
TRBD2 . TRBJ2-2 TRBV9 TGTGCCAGCAGGCGGGGGTTTAACACCGGGGAGCTGTTTTTT CASRRGFNTGELFF
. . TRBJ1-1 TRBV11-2 TGTGCCAGCAGCAGGGGATTGGACACTGAAGCTTTCTTT CASSRGLDTEAFF
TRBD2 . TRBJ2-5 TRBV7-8 TGTGCCAGCAGCTTAGAGGCGACTAGCGGGGGAGCGGAGACCCAGTACTTC CASSLEATSGGAETQYF
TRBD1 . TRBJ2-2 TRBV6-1 TGTGCCAGCAGTGCAGCCGACAGGGACACCGGGGAGCTGTTTTTT CASSAADRDTGELFF
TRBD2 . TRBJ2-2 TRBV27 TGTGCCAGCAGTTCCTGGACTAGCGGGGGGCATGGCGGGGAGCTGTTTTTT CASSSWTSGGHGGELFF
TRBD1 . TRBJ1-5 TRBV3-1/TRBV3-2 TGTGCCAGCAGCCGACATGCTCCGGGACAGGGACGTCAGCCCCAGCATTTT CASSRHAPGQGRQPQHF
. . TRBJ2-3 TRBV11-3 TGTGCCAGCAGCTTAGATTCTACGGTCCGCACAGATACGCAGTATTTT CASSLDSTVRTDTQYF
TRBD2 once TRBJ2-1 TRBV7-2 TGTGCCAGCAGCTTAAGCGGGGGGGCCTACAATGAGCAGTTCTTC CASSLSGGAYNEQFF
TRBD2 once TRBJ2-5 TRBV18 TGTGCCAGCTCACCACTAGCGGGGGCCCGCCCCCAAGAGACCCAGTACTTC CASSPLAGARPQETQYF
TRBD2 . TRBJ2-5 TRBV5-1 TGCGCCAGCATTCGGGGCGCCAGCGGGGGACGAGAGACCCAGTACTTC CASIRGASGGRETQYF
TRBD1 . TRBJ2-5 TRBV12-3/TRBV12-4 TGTGCCAGCAGGGGACAGGGGGAACAGACCCAGTACTTC CASRGQGEQTQYF
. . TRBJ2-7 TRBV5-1 TGCGCCAGCAGCCGGACGGACAGCTCCTACGAGCAGTACTTC CASSRTDSSYEQYF
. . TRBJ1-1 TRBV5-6 TGTGCCAGCAGCTTGGTTAAGGGGGTAGGCACTGAAGCTTTCTTT CASSLVKGVGTEAFF
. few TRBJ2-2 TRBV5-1 TGCGCCAGCAGTCAACCCCCGGGTTACGGCCCCGGGGAGCTGTTTTTT CASSQPPGYGPGELFF
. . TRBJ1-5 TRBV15 TGTGCCACCAGCAGAGAGGGGACATATAGCAATCAGCCCCAGCATTTT CATSREGTYSNQPQHF
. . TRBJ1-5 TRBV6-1 TGTGCCAGCAGTGAGGTCGGGTTGGGCAATCAGCCCCAGCATTTT CASSEVGLGNQPQHF
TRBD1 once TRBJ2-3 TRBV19 TGTGCCAGTAGTACCTTACAGGGGGCCGGCGCAGATACGCAGTATTTT CASSTLQGAGADTQYF
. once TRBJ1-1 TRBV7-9 TGTGCCAGCAGCTTAATCGAGTCAACTGAAGCTTTCTTT CASSLIESTEAFF
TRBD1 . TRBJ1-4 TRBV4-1 TGCGCCAGCAGCCAAGATAGAAGACAGGGCAATGAAAAACTGTTTTTT CASSQDRRQGNEKLFF
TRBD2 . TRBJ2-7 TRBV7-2 TGTGCCAGCAGCTTCGGCGGGGGGTGGGAGCAGTACTTC CASSFGGGWEQYF
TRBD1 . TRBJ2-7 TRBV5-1 TGCGCCAGCAGCCCGACAGGGGGGAACTACGAGCAGTACTTC CASSPTGGNYEQYF
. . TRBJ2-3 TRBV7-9 TGTGCCAGCACCTCAGACAGAACTACCCGCACAGATACGCAGTATTTT CASTSDRTTRTDTQYF
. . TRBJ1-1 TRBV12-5 TGTGCTAGTGGCCCCCGACAGGAAGGCGCTGAAGCTTTCTTT CASGPRQEGAEAFF
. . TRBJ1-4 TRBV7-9 TGTGCCAGCACTTCGCCCAGGCCAACTAATGAAAAACTGTTTTTT CASTSPRPTNEKLFF
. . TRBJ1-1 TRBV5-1 TGCGCCAGCAGCTTACGGGGGGCGGGAGAAGCTTTCTTT CASSLRGAGEAFF
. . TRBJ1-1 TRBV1 TGCACCAGCAGCCGCACACCTCCGGGGAAGACTGAAGCTTTCTTT CTSSRTPPGKTEAFF
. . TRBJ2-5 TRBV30 TGTGCCTGGAGGGGAGGTTTAGAGACCCAGTACTTC CAWRGGLETQYF
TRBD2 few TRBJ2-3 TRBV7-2 TGTGCCAGCAGCTTAGCACTAGCGGGGACAGATACGCAGTATTTT CASSLALAGTDTQYF
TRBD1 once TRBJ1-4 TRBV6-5 TGTGCCAGCAGTTACTCACAGGGGCGCCAGAATGAAAAACTGTTTTTT CASSYSQGRQNEKLFF
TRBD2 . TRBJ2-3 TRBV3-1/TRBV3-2 TGTGCCAGCAGTCCCGGGACTAGCGGGGGGGCCAGTGGTACGCAGTATTTT CASSPGTSGGASGTQYF
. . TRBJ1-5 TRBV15 TGTGCCACCAGCAGAGGGGAGTCAGGGGCCCCGGGGCCCCAGCATTTT CATSRGESGAPGPQHF
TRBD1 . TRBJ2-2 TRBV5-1 TGCGCCAGCAGCTCGGGACAGGGGGCGTCTGGGGAGCTGTTTTTT CASSSGQGASGELFF
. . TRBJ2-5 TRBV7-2 TGTGCCAGCAGCTTTGGGACACTAGGGGAGACCCAGTACTTC CASSFGTLGETQYF
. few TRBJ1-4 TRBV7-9 TGTGCCAGCCCCGGTTGGGAAAAACTGTTTTTT CASPGWEKLFF
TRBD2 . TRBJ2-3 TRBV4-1 TGCGCCAGCAGCCAACTTGGACTAGCCGCAGATACGCAGTATTTT CASSQLGLAADTQYF
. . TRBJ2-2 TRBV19 TGTGCCAGTAGGGTAGGACTTTACGGGGAGCTGTTTTTT CASRVGLYGELFF
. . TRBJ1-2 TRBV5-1 TGCGCCAGCAGCTTGTACGGGGGTAAAGATGGCTACACCTTC CASSLYGGKDGYTF
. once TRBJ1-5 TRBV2 TGTGCCAGCAGTGAATGGGAAGGGGATCAGCCCCAGCATTTT CASSEWEGDQPQHF
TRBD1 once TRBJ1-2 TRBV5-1 TGCGCCAGCAGCTTAACAGGGGCCATCTATGGCTACACCTTC CASSLTGAIYGYTF
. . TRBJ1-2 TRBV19 TGTGCCAGTAGTTACAAGGGAGTCAACTCTAACTATGGCTACACCTTC CASSYKGVNSNYGYTF
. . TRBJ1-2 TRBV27 TGTGCCAGCAGTACCAGCGCCGGCAACTATGGCTACACCTTC CASSTSAGNYGYTF
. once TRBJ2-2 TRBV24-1 TGTGCCACCAGTGGGTTTAGAGGAGGCACCGGGGAGCTGTTTTTT CATSGFRGGTGELFF
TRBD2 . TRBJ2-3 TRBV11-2 TGTGCCAGCAGCGTAAAGGTTAGCGGGGGGGATACGCAGTATTTT CASSVKVSGGDTQYF
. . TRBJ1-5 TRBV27 TGTGCCAGCAGTAAACAGGGTTATTATAGCAATCAGCCCCAGCATTTT CASSKQGYYSNQPQHF
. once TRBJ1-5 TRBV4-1 TGCGCCAGCAGCCAAGCCCCAGGGGATCAGCCCCAGCATTTT CASSQAPGDQPQHF